This TCR beta chain was observed in a study of PD-1 blockade in classical Hodgkin lymphoma. On this clone itself: Its antigen remains unknown.

CDR1 is LNHNV, CDR2 YYDKDF, per germline (reference sequence). This CDR3 has 11 residues. Between the trimmed V and J ends, which lost 4 bases and 0 bases, there was a span of 0 bases. General observations from the study: TCR diversity at baseline was reported to be reduced in newly diagnosed patients relative to healthy donors.

All trial patients relapsed after autologous stem cell transplantation. Sequencing used immunoSEQ multiplex PCR; TCRdb keeps in-frame clones, though not all of them. Here the sample spans about 15,000 clones, about 86% being singletons. This TCR derives from a human donor with classical Hodgkin lymphoma. Sequencing used peripheral blood mononuclear cells (PBMCs), obtained at baseline. The gene calls are TRBV15 and TRBJ2-5; unclear D gene. The CDR3 sequence: CATSNQETQYF. The CDR3 nucleotides are TGTGCCACCAGCAACCAAGAGACCCAGTACTTC.